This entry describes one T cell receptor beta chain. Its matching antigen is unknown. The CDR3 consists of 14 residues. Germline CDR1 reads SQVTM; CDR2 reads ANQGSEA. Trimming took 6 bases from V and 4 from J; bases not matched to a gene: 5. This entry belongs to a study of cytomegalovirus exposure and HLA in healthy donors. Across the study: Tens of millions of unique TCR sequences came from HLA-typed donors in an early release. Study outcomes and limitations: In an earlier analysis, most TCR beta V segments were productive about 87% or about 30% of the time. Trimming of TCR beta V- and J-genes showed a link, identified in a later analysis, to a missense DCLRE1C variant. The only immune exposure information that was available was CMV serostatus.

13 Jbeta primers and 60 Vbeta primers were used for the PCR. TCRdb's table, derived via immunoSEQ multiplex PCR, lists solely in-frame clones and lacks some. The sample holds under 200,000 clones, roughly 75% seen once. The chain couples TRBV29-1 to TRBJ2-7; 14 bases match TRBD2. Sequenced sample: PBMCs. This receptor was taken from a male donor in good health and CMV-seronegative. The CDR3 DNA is TGCAGCGTGACTAGCGGGAGGGCCAGATACGAGCAGTACTTC. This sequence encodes CSVTSGRARYEQYF.